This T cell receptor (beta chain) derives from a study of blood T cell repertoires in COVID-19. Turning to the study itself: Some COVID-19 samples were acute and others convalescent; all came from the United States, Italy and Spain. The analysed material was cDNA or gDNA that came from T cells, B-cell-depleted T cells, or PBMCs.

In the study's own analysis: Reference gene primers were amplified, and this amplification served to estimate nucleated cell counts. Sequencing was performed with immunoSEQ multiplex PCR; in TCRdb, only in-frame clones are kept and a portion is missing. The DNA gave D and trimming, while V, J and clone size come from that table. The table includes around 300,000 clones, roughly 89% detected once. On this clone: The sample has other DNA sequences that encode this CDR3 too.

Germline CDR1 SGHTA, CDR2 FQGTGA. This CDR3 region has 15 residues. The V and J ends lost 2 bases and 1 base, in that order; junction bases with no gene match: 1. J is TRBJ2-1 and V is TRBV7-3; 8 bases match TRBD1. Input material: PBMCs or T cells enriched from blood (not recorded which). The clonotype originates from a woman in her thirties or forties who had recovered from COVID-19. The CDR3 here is CASSLDRGSYNEQFF. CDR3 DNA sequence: TGTGCCAGCAGCTTAGACAGGGGTTCCTACAATGAGCAGTTCTTC.